The 20 T cell receptor beta chains listed next were all sequenced from one sample in a study of blood T cell repertoires in COVID-19. TCRdb keeps only in-frame clones here, not all; method: immunoSEQ multiplex PCR. The sample lists fewer than 250,000 clones; less than 90% were seen once. The material sequenced was peripheral blood. These receptor sequences come from a man younger than 40 with acute or convalescent COVID-19.

The chain is built from TRBV3-1 (or the pseudogene TRBV3-2) and TRBJ2-7; no firm D call. Trimming removed 3 bases at V and 6 bases at J, with 6 bases between. CDR3 length: 11 amino acids. Germline V gene data show CDR1 as LGHDT and CDR2 as YNNKEL (reference sequence). In DNA form, the CDR3 reads TGTGCCAGCAGCCACCCGGGCGAGCAGTACTTC. Translation gives CASSHPGEQYF.

The genes are TRBV18 and TRBJ1-6, with a weak D call TRBD1 (5 bases). The CDR3 has 15 amino acids. The V end was cut by 4 bases, the J end by 5 bases, with 12 bases between. The V gene's germline CDR1 is KGHSH and CDR2 LQKENI. Written as DNA, the CDR3 is TGTGCCAGCTCACGTCTAGACAGTAATAATTCACCCCTCCACTTT. It yields the protein CASSRLDSNNSPLHF.

The chain is built from TRBV18 and TRBJ2-2, with D possibly TRBD1 on 5 matching bases. V lost 3 bases and J lost 5, with 7 bases in between. CDR1 is KGHSH and CDR2 is LQKENI in the germline V gene. The CDR3 is 13 amino acids. CDR3: CASSPQGTGELFF. The DNA of the CDR3 is TGTGCCAGCTCACCGCAGGGAACCGGGGAGCTGTTTTTT.

The chain links TRBV5-8 to TRBJ2-7; no firm D call. With 9 bases removed from V and 1 base from J, the gap between germline ends came to 8 bases. Germline V gene data show CDR1 as SGHTS and CDR2 as YDEGEE. This CDR3 contains 11 residues. The chain's CDR3 is CATRPSYEQYF. The DNA for the CDR3 is TGTGCCACCCGTCCTTCCTACGAGCAGTACTTC.

This clone was seen a few times. V is TRBV19 and J is TRBJ1-2, with no clear D. V lost 5 bases and J lost 5, with 9 bases in between. CDR1 is LNHDA, CDR2 SQIVND, per germline (reference sequence). The CDR3 is 12 amino acids. The DNA for the CDR3 is TGTGCCAGTAGTTCCTACTCGTATGGCTACACCTTC. It encodes CASSSYSYGYTF.

The rearrangement joins TRBV14 to TRBJ2-5, with 14 nucleotides matching TRBD2. CDR1 is SGHDN and CDR2 is FVKESK in the germline V gene. J was trimmed by 1 base and V by 4 bases; bases with no gene match: 2. The CDR3 covers 16 residues. CDR3 sequence (DNA): TGTGCCAGCAGCCTCGGACTAGCGGGGGGCCAAGAGACCCAGTACTTC. Translation gives CASSLGLAGGQETQYF.

The chain joins TRBV28 to TRBJ1-5; D unresolved. This CDR3 region has 15 residues. Germline V lookup: CDR1 MDHEN, CDR2 SYDVKM. V lost 8 bases and J 2 bases, leaving 16 bases between the germline ends. The DNA for the CDR3 is TGTGCCAGCGTTGCGACTATCGGAGGCAATCAGCCCCAGCATTTT. Protein sequence: CASVATIGGNQPQHF.

This sequence joins TRBV7-3 and TRBJ1-4, with D possibly being TRBD1 (5 bases). CDR3 length: 15 residues. CDR1 SGHTA and CDR2 FQGTGA come from the germline V gene. V lost 2 bases, J lost 7 bases, and 14 bases lay in between. CDR3 bases: TGTGCCAGCAGCTTAGTGGGGGGTATTGGTGAAAAACTGTTTTTT. Residues: CASSLVGGIGEKLFF.

The gene calls are TRBV27 and TRBJ1-4; 10 bases are shared with TRBD1. The CDR3 runs to 15 residues. Germline CDR1 MNHEY, CDR2 SMNVEV (reference sequence). Trimming cost V 6 bases and J 8 bases; bases outside gene matches: 9. CDR3 sequence (DNA): TGTGCCAGCAGCCCTCCGGGACAGGGGTGGGAAAAACTGTTTTTT. As protein: CASSPPGQGWEKLFF.

The genes are TRBV28 and TRBJ1-4; D not certain. Deletions cut 8 bases from V and 8 bases from J, with 21 bases between. Per germline, CDR1 MDHEN and CDR2 SYDVKM. This CDR3 comprises 15 residues. This CDR3 reads CASETSREIKEKLFF. The DNA of the CDR3 is TGTGCCAGCGAGACCTCTAGGGAGATCAAGGAAAAACTGTTTTTT.

J is TRBJ2-3 and V is TRBV2; TRBD2 aligns across 7 bases. CDR3 size: 14 residues. Trimming removed 11 bases from V and 2 bases from J; junction bases left unmatched: 10. Germline CDR1 SNHLY, CDR2 FYNNEI. The CDR3 nucleotides read TGTGCCCTCAGGCTAGCGGAGGTCACAGATACGCAGTATTTT. This codes for CALRLAEVTDTQYF. Full variable domain (outside the CDR3, taken from reference TRBV2 and TRBJ2-3): EPEVTQTPSHQVTQMGQEVILRCVPISNHLYFYWYRQILGQKVEFLVSFYNNEISEKSEIFDDQFSVERPDGSNFTLKIRSTKLEDSAMYFCALRLAEVTDTQYFGPGTRLTVL.

This clone appeared once. This sequence joins TRBV27 and TRBJ2-2; TRBD1 agrees at 7 bases. CDR1 is MNHEY and CDR2 is SMNVEV in the germline V gene (reference sequence). With V trimmed by 3 bases and J by 4 bases, 2 bases remained unmatched. The CDR3 extends over 14 amino acids. DNA for the CDR3: TGTGCCAGCAGTTTTTGGGACAGCACCGGGGAGCTGTTTTTT. This sequence encodes CASSFWDSTGELFF.

This sequence joins TRBV7-9 and TRBJ1-5; 8 bases line up with TRBD1. The V and J ends lost 1 base and 3 bases, in that order; junction bases with no gene match: 5. Germline CDR1 SEHNR, CDR2 FQNEAQ (reference sequence). This CDR3 is 16 amino acids long. CDR3 nucleotides: TGTGCCAGCAGCTTAGGGACAGGGTCATCCAATCAGCCCCAGCATTTT. It encodes CASSLGTGSSNQPQHF. Full variable domain (missing parts from reference TRBV7-9 and TRBJ1-5): DTGVSQNPRHKITKRGQNVTFRCDPISEHNRLYWYRQTLGQGPEFLTYFQNEAQLEKSRLLSDRFSAERPKGSFSTLEIQRTEQGDSAMYLCASSLGTGSSNQPQHFGDGTRLSIL.

The V and J genes are TRBV9 and TRBJ1-5; 7 bases fit TRBD1. There are 15 residues in the CDR3. Trimming cost V 1 base and J 4 bases; bases outside gene matches: 5. CDR1 is SGDLS, CDR2 YYNGEE, per germline. The CDR3 region has the DNA TGTGCCAGCAGCGTATCGGGACAGACAAATCAGCCCCAGCATTTT. Protein product: CASSVSGQTNQPQHF.

The chain joins TRBV6-2 or TRBV6-3 to TRBJ1-1; tentative D call: TRBD1 (5 bases). Germline loops: CDR1 MNHEY, CDR2 SVGEGT. This CDR3 spans 16 amino acids. Trimming removed 6 bases at V and 4 bases at J, with 21 bases between. CDR3 coding DNA: TGTGCCAGCAGCCGAACGGGGGACGGAGTGAGCACTGAAGCTTTCTTT. This codes for CASSRTGDGVSTEAFF.

The rearrangement uses TRBV30 and TRBJ1-4; the D gene is possibly TRBD1 (5 bases). The CDR3 totals 15 residues. CDR1 and CDR2 from the germline V gene are GTSNPN and SVGIG (reference sequence). Trimming removed 3 bases at V and 9 bases at J, with 20 bases between. CDR3 DNA sequence: TGTGCCTGGAGCTACGGGACTCACGATGTCAAAAAACTGTTTTTT. Amino acid sequence: CAWSYGTHDVKKLFF.

The chain links TRBV5-4 to TRBJ2-2; maybe TRBD2 (7 bases). This CDR3 comprises 18 residues. Germline lookup yields CDR1 SGHNT and CDR2 YYREEE (reference sequence). Trimming took 3 bases from V and 5 from J, leaving 23 bases between them. DNA of the CDR3: TGTGCCAGCAGCTGGGTTGGGGGGTCGGGGGGCCAAACCGGGGAGCTGTTTTTT. It codes for CASSWVGGSGGQTGELFF.

This rearrangement joins TRBV11-3 to TRBJ2-1; D is perhaps TRBD1 (6 bases). The germline V gene has CDR1 SGHNT and CDR2 YENEEA. The germline V and J ends were trimmed by 3 bases and 0 bases, with 18 bases remaining between them. The CDR3 spans 18 residues. CDR3 amino acids: CASSLGRRDTFSYNEQFF. In DNA form, the CDR3 reads TGTGCCAGCAGCTTGGGACGTCGGGACACATTCTCCTACAATGAGCAGTTCTTC.

The CDR3 nucleotides are TGTGCCAGTAGTAAAACTAGCGGGAGGAGGGTCTACAATGAGCAGTTCTTC. It translates to CASSKTSGRRVYNEQFF. The rearrangement joins TRBV19 to TRBJ2-1; 12 nucleotides agree with TRBD2. Trimming at V came to 4 bases and at J to 3 bases, leaving 7 bases not matched to a gene. Germline V CDR1 and CDR2: LNHDA, SQIVND (reference sequence). This CDR3 region has 17 residues.

The rearrangement joins TRBV5-4 to TRBJ2-5, with TRBD2 matching over 9 bases. With V trimmed by 4 bases and J by 2 bases, 6 bases remained unmatched. Germline values: CDR1 SGHNT, CDR2 YYREEE (reference sequence). This CDR3 comprises 15 residues. CDR3 sequence reads: CASSPGLATQETQYF. The CDR3 nucleotides are TGTGCCAGCAGCCCCGGACTAGCGACACAAGAGACCCAGTACTTC. The variable domain in full, with the rest retrieved from reference TRBV5-4 and TRBJ2-5, is ETGVTQSPTHLIKTRGQQVTLRCSSQSGHNTVSWYQQALGQGPQFIFQYYREEENGRGNFPPRFSGLQFPNYSSELNVNALELDDSALYLCASSPGLATQETQYFGPGTRLLVL.